The 12 T cell receptor beta chains presented below share a single source sample, sequenced in a study of T cells in Graves' hyperthyroidism and ophthalmopathy. The TCR beta CDR3 regions underwent amplification using RNA transcripts as the source. RT-PCR in the first round (using the HTBI primer set) targeted the TCR CDR3. Each CDR3 protein is one row after TCRdb ran MiXCR on the multiplex PCR reads. This sample has fewer than 500,000 distinct CDR3 sequences; 13% to 15% occur once, and the top ten carry around 20%. Sequenced sample: blood. These receptors originate from a woman younger than 45 with Graves' ophthalmopathy.

The chain has TRBV3-1 and TRBJ1-1; tentative D call: TRBD1 (6 bases). Germline CDR1 reads LGHDT; CDR2 reads YNNKEL (reference sequence). Trimming shortened V by 3 bases and J by 2 bases, and 13 bases separated the two germline ends. This CDR3 comprises 15 residues. The CDR3 here is CASSHRGALNTEAFF. The DNA of the CDR3 is TGTGCCAGCAGCCACAGGGGCGCGCTTAACACTGAAGCTTTCTTT.

This clonotype has at least ten counts. The J gene is TRBJ2-2, the V gene TRBV7-2; weak D call: TRBD2 (6 bases). This CDR3 comprises 18 residues. With 7 bases removed from V and 4 bases from J, the gap between germline ends came to 25 bases. From germline, CDR1 is SGHTA and CDR2 FQGNSA. This CDR3 reads CASIIKPTGLRGTGELFF. The CDR3 bases are TGTGCCAGCATCATAAAGCCTACAGGACTACGTGGCACCGGGGAGCTGTTTTTT.

The chain recombines TRBV20-1 with TRBJ1-2, with TRBD1 as a possible D gene (5 bases). Deletions cut 1 base from V and 7 bases from J, with 13 bases between. Germline V gene lookup returns CDR1 DFQATT and CDR2 SNEGSKA (reference sequence). CDR3 length: 13 amino acids. The CDR3 DNA reads as TGCAGTGCTAGAGTACCCAGGGCTTCTGGCTACACCTTC. It encodes CSARVPRASGYTF.

This clonotype appeared many times. This chain joins TRBV14 and TRBJ2-2; 9 bases match TRBD1. The CDR3 has 15 amino acids. Trimming at V came to 4 bases and at J to 6 bases, leaving 6 bases not matched to a gene. Germline V lookup: CDR1 SGHDN, CDR2 FVKESK. CDR3 in amino acids: CASSRTDRGPGELFF. In DNA, the CDR3 is TGTGCCAGCAGCCGCACGGACAGGGGTCCCGGGGAGCTGTTTTTT. The full variable domain, in which reference TRBV14 and TRBJ2-2 provide the parts outside the CDR3, is EAGVTQFPSHSVIEKGQTVTLRCDPISGHDNLYWYRRVMGKEIKFLLHFVKESKQDESGMPNNRFLAERTGGTYSTLKVQPAELEDSGVYFCASSRTDRGPGELFFGEGSRLTVL.

This clonotype was counted at least ten times. The genes are TRBV30 and TRBJ1-5, with D possibly being TRBD1 (5 bases). The CDR3 covers 15 residues. V lost 0 bases, J lost 7 bases, and 16 bases lay in between. Germline V CDR1 and CDR2: GTSNPN, SVGIG (reference sequence). The CDR3 protein is CAWSVRAGVWQPQHF. CDR3 in DNA: TGTGCCTGGAGTGTACGGGCGGGGGTATGGCAGCCCCAGCATTTT.

The rearrangement links TRBV5-6 to TRBJ2-1; TRBD2 matches 10 bases. There are 15 residues in the CDR3. In germline, CDR1 is SGHDT, CDR2 YYEEEE. J gave up 8 bases and V 0 bases, and 5 bases lay outside the gene matches. The CDR3 DNA sequence: TGTGCCAGCAGCTTGGAAAGCGGGGGGGCGTATGAGCAGTTCTTC. It encodes CASSLESGGAYEQFF.

To note about this clonotype: An end of the junction differs from the germline gene, which may be a read error. The chain uses TRBV11-2 and TRBJ2-6, with TRBD2 identical over 7 bases. This CDR3 comprises 19 residues. CDR1 is SGHAT and CDR2 is FQNNGV in the germline V gene. The CDR3 is CVSSLRFGGGSSGANVLTF. DNA for the CDR3: TGTGTCAGCAGCTTACGGTTTGGCGGGGGATCCTCTGGGGCCAACGTCCTGACTTTC.

As for this clonotype: Possible read error: a much larger clone is one base away. The chain uses TRBV5-1 and TRBJ1-3; D gene ambiguous. The germline gives CDR1 SGHRS, CDR2 YFSETQ. This CDR3 has 17 amino acids. The CDR3 DNA is TGCGCCAGCGGCTTGGTTCCGACAACGAGCTCTGGAAACACCATATATTTT. Its protein product is CASGLVPTTSSGNTIYF.

At least ten counts were recorded for this clonotype. This chain links TRBV6-1 with TRBJ2-3; TRBD2 might be the D (6 bases). V was pared by 6 bases and J by 2 bases, with 12 bases between. Germline V CDR1 and CDR2: MNHNS, SASEGT. This CDR3 has 14 residues. The DNA of the CDR3 is TGTGCCAGCAGAGTTAGCGGCACCACAGATACGCAGTATTTT. Its translation is CASRVSGTTDTQYF.

J is TRBJ2-3 and V is TRBV9; possibly TRBD1 or TRBD2 for D (6 bases each). V was trimmed by 4 bases and J by 0 bases, leaving 12 bases between them. CDR1 is SGDLS and CDR2 is YYNGEE in the germline V gene. The CDR3 runs to 15 residues. CDR3 DNA sequence: TGTGCCAGCAGCTTTAGGGGGGAGAGCACAGATACGCAGTATTTT. Its translation: CASSFRGESTDTQYF.

This clonotype was seen many times. V usage is TRBV11-3 and J usage is TRBJ2-7; the match to TRBD1 covers 8 bases. With 5 bases clipped from V and 3 bases from J, the junction kept 9 bases outside the gene matches. The CDR3 runs to 15 residues. In germline, CDR1 is SGHNT, CDR2 YENEEA. In DNA, the CDR3 is TGTGCCAGCAGCCACCCGGACAGGGAAGGCTACGAGCAGTACTTC. This codes for CASSHPDREGYEQYF.

This chain links TRBV5-4 with TRBJ1-4; D possibly corresponds to TRBD1 (6 bases). Per germline, CDR1 SGHNT and CDR2 YYREEE (reference sequence). V lost 2 bases to trimming and J lost 3 bases, with 11 bases between them. The CDR3 runs to 15 residues. The CDR3 reads CASSLGHRANEKLFF. As DNA, the CDR3 is TGTGCCAGCAGCTTAGGACACAGGGCTAATGAAAAACTGTTTTTT.